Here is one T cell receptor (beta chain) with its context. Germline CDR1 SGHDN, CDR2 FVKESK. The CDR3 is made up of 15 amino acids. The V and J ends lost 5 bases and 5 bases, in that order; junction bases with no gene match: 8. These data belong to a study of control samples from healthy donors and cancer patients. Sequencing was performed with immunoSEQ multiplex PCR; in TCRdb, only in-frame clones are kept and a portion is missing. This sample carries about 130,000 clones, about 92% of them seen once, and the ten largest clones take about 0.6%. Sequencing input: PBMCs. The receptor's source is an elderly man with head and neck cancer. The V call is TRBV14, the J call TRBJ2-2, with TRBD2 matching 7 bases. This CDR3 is CASSSREGWTGELFF. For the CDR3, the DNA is TGTGCCAGCAGCTCAAGGGAGGGATGGACCGGGGAGCTGTTTTTT.